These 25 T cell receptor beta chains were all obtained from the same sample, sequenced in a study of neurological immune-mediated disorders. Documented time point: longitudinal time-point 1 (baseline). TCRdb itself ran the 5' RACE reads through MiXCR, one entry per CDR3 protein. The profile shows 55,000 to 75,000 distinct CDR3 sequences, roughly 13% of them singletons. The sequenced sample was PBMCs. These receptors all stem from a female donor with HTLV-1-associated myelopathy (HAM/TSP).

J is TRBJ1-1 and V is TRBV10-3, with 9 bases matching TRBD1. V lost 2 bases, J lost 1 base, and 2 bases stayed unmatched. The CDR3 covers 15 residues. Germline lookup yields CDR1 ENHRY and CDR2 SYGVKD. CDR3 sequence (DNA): TGTGCCATCAGTGAGACGGGACAGGGGAACACTGAAGCTTTCTTT. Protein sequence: CAISETGQGNTEAFF.

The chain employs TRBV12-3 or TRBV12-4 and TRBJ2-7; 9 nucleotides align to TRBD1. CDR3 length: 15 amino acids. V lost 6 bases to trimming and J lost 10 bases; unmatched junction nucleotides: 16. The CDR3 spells CASRKQSGQGAYQYF. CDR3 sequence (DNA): TGTGCCAGCAGGAAACAATCGGGACAGGGAGCCTATCAGTACTTC.

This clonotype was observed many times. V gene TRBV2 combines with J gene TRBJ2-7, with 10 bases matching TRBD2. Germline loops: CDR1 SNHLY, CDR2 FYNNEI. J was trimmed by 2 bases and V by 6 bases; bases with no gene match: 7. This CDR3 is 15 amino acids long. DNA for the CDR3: TGTGCCAGCAGGAAGAGTAGCGGGGGGACCTACGAGCAGTACTTC. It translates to CASRKSSGGTYEQYF.

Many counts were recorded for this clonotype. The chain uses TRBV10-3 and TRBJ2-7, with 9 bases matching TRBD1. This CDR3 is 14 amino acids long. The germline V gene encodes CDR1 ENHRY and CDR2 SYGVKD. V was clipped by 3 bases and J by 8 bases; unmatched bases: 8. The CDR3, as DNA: TGTGCCATCAGTGATCCCGGGACAGGGTTCAAGCAGTACTTC. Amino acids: CAISDPGTGFKQYF.

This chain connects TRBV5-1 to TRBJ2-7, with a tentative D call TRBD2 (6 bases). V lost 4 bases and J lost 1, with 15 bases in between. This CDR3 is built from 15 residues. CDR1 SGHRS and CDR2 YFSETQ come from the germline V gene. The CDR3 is CASSGVGGLSYEQYF. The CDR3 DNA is TGCGCCAGCAGCGGCGTGGGGGGACTGTCCTACGAGCAGTACTTC.

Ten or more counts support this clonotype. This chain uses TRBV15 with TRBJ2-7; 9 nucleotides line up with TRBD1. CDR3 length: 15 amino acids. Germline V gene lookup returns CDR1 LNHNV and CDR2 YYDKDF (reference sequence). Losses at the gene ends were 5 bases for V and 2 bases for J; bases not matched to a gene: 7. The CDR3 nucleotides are TGTGCCACCAGCGGTCCGGACAGGGGAACCTACGAGCAGTACTTC. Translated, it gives CATSGPDRGTYEQYF.

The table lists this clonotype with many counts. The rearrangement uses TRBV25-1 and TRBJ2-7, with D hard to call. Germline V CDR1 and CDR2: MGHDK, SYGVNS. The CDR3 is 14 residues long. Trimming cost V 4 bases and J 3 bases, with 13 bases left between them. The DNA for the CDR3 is TGTGCCAGCAGTGGTGAGGAGTGGGGCTACGAGCAGTACTTC. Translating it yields CASSGEEWGYEQYF.

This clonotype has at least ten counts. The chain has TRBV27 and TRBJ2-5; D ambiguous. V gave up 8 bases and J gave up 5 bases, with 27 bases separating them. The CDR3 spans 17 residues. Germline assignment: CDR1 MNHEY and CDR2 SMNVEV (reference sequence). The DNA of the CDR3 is TGTGCCAGCCTACAAGGGCTTGTTGCGCGTAGTTGGGAGACCCAGTACTTC. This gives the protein CASLQGLVARSWETQYF.

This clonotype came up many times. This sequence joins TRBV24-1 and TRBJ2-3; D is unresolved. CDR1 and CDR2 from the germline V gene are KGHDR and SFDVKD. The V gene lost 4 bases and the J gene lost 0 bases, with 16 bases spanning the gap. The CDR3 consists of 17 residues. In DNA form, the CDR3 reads TGTGCCACCAGTGAACGATCTGGATGGAGTAGCACAGATACGCAGTATTTT. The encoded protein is CATSERSGWSSTDTQYF.

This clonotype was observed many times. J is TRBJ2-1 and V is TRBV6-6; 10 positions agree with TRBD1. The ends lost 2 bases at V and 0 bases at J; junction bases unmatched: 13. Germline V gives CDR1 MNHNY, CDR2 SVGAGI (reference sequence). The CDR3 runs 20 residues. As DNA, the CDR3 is TGTGCCAGCAGTTACGGGACAGGGGTCTCCCCGAGGAGCTCCTACAATGAGCAGTTCTTC. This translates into CASSYGTGVSPRSSYNEQFF.

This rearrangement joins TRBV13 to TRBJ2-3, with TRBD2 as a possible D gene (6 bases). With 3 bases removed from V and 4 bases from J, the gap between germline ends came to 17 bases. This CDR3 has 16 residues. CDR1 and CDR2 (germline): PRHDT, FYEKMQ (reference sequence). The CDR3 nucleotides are TGTGCCAGCAGCTTTGGGTCTATTTCGGGGGCAGATACGCAGTATTTT. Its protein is CASSFGSISGADTQYF.

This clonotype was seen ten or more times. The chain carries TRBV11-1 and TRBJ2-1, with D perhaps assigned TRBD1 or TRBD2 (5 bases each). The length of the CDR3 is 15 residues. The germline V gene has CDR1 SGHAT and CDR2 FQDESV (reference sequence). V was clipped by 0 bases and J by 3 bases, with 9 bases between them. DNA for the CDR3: TGTGCCAGCAGCTTAGCGGGGGAAGGCTACAATGAGCAGTTCTTC. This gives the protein CASSLAGEGYNEQFF.

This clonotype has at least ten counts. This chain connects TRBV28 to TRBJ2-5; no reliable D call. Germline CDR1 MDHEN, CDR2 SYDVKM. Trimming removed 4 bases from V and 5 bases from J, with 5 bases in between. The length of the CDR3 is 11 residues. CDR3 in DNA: TGTGCCAGCAGTTATTTGGAGACCCAGTACTTC. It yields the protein CASSYLETQYF. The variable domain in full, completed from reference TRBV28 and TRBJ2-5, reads DVKVTQSSRYLVKRTGEKVFLECVQDMDHENMFWYRQDPGLGLRLIYFSYDVKMKEKGDIPEGYSVSREKKERFSLILESASTNQTSMYLCASSYLETQYFGPGTRLLVL.

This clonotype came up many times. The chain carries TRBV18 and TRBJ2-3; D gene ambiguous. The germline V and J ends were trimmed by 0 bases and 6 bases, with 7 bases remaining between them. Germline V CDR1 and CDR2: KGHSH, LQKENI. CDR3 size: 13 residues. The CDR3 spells CASSPPAWDTQYF. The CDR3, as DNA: TGTGCCAGCTCACCACCCGCTTGGGATACGCAGTATTTT.

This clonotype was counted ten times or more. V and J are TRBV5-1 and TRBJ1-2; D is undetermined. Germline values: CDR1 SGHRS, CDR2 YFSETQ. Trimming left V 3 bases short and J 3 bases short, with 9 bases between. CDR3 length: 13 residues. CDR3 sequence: CASSSRTDYGYTF. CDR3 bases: TGCGCCAGCAGCTCTCGGACGGACTATGGCTACACCTTC.

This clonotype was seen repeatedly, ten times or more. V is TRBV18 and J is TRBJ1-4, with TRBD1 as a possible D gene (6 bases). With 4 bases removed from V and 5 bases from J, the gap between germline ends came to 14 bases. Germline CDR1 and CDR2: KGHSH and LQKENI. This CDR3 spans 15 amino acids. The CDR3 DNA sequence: TGTGCCAGCTCACAGAACCGGGACAAGAATGAAAAACTGTTTTTT. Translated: CASSQNRDKNEKLFF.

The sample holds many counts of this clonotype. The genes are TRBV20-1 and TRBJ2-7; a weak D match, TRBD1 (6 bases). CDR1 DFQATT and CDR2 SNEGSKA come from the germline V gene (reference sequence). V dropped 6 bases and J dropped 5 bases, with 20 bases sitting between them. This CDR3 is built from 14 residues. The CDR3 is CSANRQVRSNEQYF. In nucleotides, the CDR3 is TGCAGTGCGAACCGACAGGTGAGGTCTAACGAGCAGTACTTC.

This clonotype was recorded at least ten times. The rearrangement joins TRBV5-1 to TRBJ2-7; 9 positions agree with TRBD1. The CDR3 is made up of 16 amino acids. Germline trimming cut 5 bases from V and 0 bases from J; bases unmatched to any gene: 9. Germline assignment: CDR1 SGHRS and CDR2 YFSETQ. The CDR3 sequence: CASRTGRTGVSYEQYF. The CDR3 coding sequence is TGCGCCAGCAGAACGGGGAGGACAGGGGTCTCCTACGAGCAGTACTTC.

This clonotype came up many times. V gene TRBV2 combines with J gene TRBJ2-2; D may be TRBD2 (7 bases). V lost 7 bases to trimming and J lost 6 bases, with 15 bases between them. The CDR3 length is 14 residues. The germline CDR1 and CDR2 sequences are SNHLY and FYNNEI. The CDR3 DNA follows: TGTGCCAGCATTGGGGGGGCCGGGGCCGGGGAGCTGTTTTTT. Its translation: CASIGGAGAGELFF.

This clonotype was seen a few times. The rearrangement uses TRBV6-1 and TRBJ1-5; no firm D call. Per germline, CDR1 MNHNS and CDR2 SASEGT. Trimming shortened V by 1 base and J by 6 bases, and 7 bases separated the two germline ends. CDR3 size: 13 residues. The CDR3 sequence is CASSEVMGQPQHF. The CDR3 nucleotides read TGTGCCAGCAGTGAAGTAATGGGTCAGCCCCAGCATTTT.

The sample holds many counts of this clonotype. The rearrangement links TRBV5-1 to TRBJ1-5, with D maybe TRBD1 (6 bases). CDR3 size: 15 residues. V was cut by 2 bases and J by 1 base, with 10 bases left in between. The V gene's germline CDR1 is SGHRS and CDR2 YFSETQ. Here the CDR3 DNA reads TGCGCCAGCAGCTTTGGGGGCCAAAGCAATCAGCCCCAGCATTTT. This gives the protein CASSFGGQSNQPQHF.

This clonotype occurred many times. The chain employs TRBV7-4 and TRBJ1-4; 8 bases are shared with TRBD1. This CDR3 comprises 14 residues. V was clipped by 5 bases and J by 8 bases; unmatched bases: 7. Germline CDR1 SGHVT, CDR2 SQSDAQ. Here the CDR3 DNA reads TGTGCCAGCAGCGAAGGACAGGGCGGAGAAAAACTGTTTTTT. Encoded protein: CASSEGQGGEKLFF. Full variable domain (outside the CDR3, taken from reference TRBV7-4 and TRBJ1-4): GAGVSQSPRYKVAKRGRDVALRCDSISGHVTLYWYRQTLGQGSEVLTYSQSDAQRDKSGRPSGRFSAERPERSVSTLKIQRTEQGDSAVYLCASSEGQGGEKLFFGSGTQLSVL.

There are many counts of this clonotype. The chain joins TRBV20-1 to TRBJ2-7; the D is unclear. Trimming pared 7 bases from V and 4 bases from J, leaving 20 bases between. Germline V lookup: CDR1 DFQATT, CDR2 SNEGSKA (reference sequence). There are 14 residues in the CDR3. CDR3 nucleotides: TGCAGTGGAACCCCTCCCCTTGTATCATACGAGCAGTACTTC. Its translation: CSGTPPLVSYEQYF.

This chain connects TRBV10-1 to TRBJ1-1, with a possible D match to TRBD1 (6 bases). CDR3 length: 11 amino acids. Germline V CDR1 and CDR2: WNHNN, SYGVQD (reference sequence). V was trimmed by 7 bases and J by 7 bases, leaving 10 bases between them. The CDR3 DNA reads TGCGCCAGCAAACAGGGAATTGAAGCTTTCTTT. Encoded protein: CASKQGIEAFF.

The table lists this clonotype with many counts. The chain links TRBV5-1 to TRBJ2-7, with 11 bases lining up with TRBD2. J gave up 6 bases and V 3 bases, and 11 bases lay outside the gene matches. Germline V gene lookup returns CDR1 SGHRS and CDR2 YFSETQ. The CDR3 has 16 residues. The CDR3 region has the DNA TGCGCCAGCAGCTCACAGGGGGCGACTAGCGGGGTCGAGCAGTACTTC. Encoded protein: CASSSQGATSGVEQYF. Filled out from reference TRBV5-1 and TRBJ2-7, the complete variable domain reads KAGVTQTPRYLIKTRGQQVTLSCSPISGHRSVSWYQQTPGQGLQFLFEYFSETQRNKGNFPGRFSGRQFSNSRSEMNVSTLELGDSALYLCASSSQGATSGVEQYFGPGTRLTVT.